These 11 T cell receptor beta chains share one sample of origin, sequenced in a study of early T cells in non-severe SARS-CoV-2 infection. TCRdb re-derived calls from the 5' RACE reads in MiXCR, one entry per CDR3 protein. In the table there are tens of thousands of distinct CDR3 sequences, 12% of which are singletons. Sequencing was performed on whole blood. These receptor sequences come from an adult who was a healthcare worker with PCR-confirmed SARS-CoV-2 infection or an uninfected control (not recorded which).

This clonotype was seen at least ten times. This chain uses TRBV16 with TRBJ1-4; no clear D. V gave up 4 bases and J gave up 8 bases, with 20 bases separating them. This CDR3 is 16 amino acids long. From germline, CDR1 is KGHSY and CDR2 FQNENV. CDR3 region: CASSPNGLEVREKLFF. CDR3 coding DNA: TGTGCCAGCAGCCCCAACGGGTTGGAGGTACGAGAAAAACTGTTTTTT.

This clonotype was counted many times. This chain connects TRBV19 to TRBJ1-1; 9 nucleotides line up with TRBD1. CDR1 and CDR2 (germline): LNHDA, SQIVND (reference sequence). This CDR3 is built from 14 residues. The V and J ends lost 7 bases and 4 bases, in that order; junction bases with no gene match: 7. The CDR3 DNA is TGTGCCAGTACCTGGGACAGGGTTGGCACTGAAGCTTTCTTT. Translation: CASTWDRVGTEAFF.

V gene TRBV20-1 combines with J gene TRBJ1-2; D not resolved. There are 13 residues in the CDR3. In germline, CDR1 is DFQATT, CDR2 SNEGSKA (reference sequence). Trimming shortened V by 4 bases and J by 0 bases, and 9 bases separated the two germline ends. This CDR3 reads CSATGTSNYGYTF. The CDR3 coding sequence is TGCAGTGCTACAGGAACTTCTAACTATGGCTACACCTTC.

At least ten counts were recorded for this clonotype. The chain couples TRBV10-2 to TRBJ1-3; D is undetermined. Germline V CDR1 and CDR2: WSHSY, SAAADI. Trimming stripped 6 bases from V and 3 bases from J, with 6 bases between. This CDR3 spans 12 amino acids. The CDR3: CASSWNGNTIYF. The CDR3 DNA is TGCGCCAGCAGCTGGAATGGAAACACCATATATTTT.

In this sample, this clonotype turned up a few times. The chain's CDR3 is CASSHGAKRDSPLHF. The DNA for the CDR3 is TGTGCCAGCAGCCACGGGGCAAAACGGGATTCACCCCTCCACTTT. This sequence joins TRBV5-6 and TRBJ1-6; D is possibly TRBD1 (5 bases). The germline V gene has CDR1 SGHDT and CDR2 YYEEEE. The CDR3 runs 15 residues. The V end was cut by 4 bases, the J end by 8 bases, with 16 bases between.

The chain carries TRBV20-1 and TRBJ2-4, with unresolved D. This CDR3 has 10 amino acids. Per germline, CDR1 DFQATT and CDR2 SNEGSKA (reference sequence). V was trimmed by 3 bases and J by 7 bases, leaving 4 bases between them. The CDR3 spells CSARENIQYF. The CDR3, as DNA: TGCAGTGCTAGGGAGAACATTCAGTACTTC.

In this sample, this clonotype turned up a few times. The gene calls are TRBV6-5 and TRBJ2-2; D is perhaps TRBD1 or TRBD2 (6 bases each). V was cut by 4 bases and J by 16 bases, with 16 bases left in between. Per germline, CDR1 MNHEY and CDR2 SVGAGI. CDR3 size: 12 residues. The chain's CDR3 is CASSSSYGGQFF. In DNA, the CDR3 is TGTGCCAGCAGTTCATCCTATGGGGGGCAGTTTTTT.

This clonotype occurred many times. The chain uses TRBV6-2 or TRBV6-3 and TRBJ2-3; 7 nucleotides match TRBD2. In germline, CDR1 is MNHEY, CDR2 SVGEGT. The V and J ends lost 4 bases and 3 bases, in that order; junction bases with no gene match: 4. CDR3 length equals 14 residues. The CDR3 DNA sequence: TGTGCCAGCAGTTCCCAACTAGCGACAGATACGCAGTATTTT. Translated, it gives CASSSQLATDTQYF.

This clonotype was found many times. The chain links TRBV10-2 to TRBJ2-7, with D unresolved. Germline-derived CDR1 and CDR2 are WSHSY and SAAADI. The CDR3 extends over 13 amino acids. V was clipped by 1 base and J by 6 bases, with 10 bases between them. The CDR3 is CASSEWKGSEQYF. For the CDR3, the DNA is TGCGCCAGCAGTGAGTGGAAGGGCAGCGAGCAGTACTTC.

At least ten counts were recorded for this clonotype. The rearrangement uses TRBV5-6 and TRBJ1-1; D ambiguous. V lost 2 bases and J lost 11, with 19 bases in between. Germline CDR1 SGHDT, CDR2 YYEEEE. This CDR3 contains 14 residues. The DNA of the CDR3 is TGTGCCAGCAGCTTAACCTCTCTGCCCTGGATGGCTTTCTTT. This gives the protein CASSLTSLPWMAFF. Full variable domain (outside the CDR3, taken from reference TRBV5-6 and TRBJ1-1): DAGVTQSPTHLIKTRGQQVTLRCSPKSGHDTVSWYQQALGQGPQFIFQYYEEEERQRGNFPDRFSGHQFPNYSSELNVNALLLGDSALYLCASSLTSLPWMAFFGQGTRLTVV.

The V gene is TRBV7-2, the J gene TRBJ2-3; D gene uncertain. The ends were cut back, 3 bases at V and 4 bases at J, with 5 bases in the middle. Germline CDR1 SGHTA, CDR2 FQGNSA. The CDR3 loop spans 12 amino acids. CDR3 in amino acids: CASSFHSDTQYF. Here the CDR3 DNA reads TGTGCCAGCAGCTTTCACTCAGATACGCAGTATTTT. The complete variable domain, with remaining parts taken from reference TRBV7-2 and TRBJ2-3, reads GAGVSQSPSNKVTEKGKDVELRCDPISGHTALYWYRQSLGQGLEFLIYFQGNSAPDKSGLPSDRFSAERTGGSVSTLTIQRTQQEDSAVYLCASSFHSDTQYFGPGTRLTVL.